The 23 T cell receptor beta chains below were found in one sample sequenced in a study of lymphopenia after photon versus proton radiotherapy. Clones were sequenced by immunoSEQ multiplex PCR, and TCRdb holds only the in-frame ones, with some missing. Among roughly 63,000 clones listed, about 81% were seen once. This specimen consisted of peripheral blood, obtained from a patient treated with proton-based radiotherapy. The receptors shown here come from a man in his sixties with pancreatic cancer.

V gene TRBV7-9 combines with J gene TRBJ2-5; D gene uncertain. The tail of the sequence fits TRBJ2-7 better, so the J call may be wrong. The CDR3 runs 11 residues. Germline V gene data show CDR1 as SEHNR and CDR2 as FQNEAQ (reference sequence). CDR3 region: CASSLDHEQYF. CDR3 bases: TGTGCCAGCAGCTTAGATCACGAGCAGTACTTC.

The CDR3 spells CASSVTGTPSGELFF. In DNA form, the CDR3 reads TGTGCCAGCAGCGTCACCGGGACCCCATCCGGGGAGCTGTTTTTT. The genes are TRBV9 and TRBJ2-2; perhaps D is TRBD1 or TRBD2 (5 bases each). V lost 2 bases and J 6 bases, leaving 14 bases between the germline ends. From germline, CDR1 is SGDLS and CDR2 YYNGEE. The CDR3 length is 15 residues.

The chain's CDR3 is CASSLRGDGGAFF. In DNA form, the CDR3 reads TGTGCCAGCAGCTTAAGAGGAGATGGTGGAGCTTTCTTT. The chain combines TRBV7-2 with TRBJ1-1, with unresolved D. The germline V gene encodes CDR1 SGHTA and CDR2 FQGNSA. V was pared by 2 bases and J by 10 bases, with 14 bases between. There are 13 residues in the CDR3.

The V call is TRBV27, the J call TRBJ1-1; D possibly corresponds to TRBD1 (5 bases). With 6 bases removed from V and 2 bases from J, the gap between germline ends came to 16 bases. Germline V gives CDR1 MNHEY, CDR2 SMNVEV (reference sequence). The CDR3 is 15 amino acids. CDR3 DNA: TGTGCCAGCAGAACAACCGGACACATCAACACTGAAGCTTTCTTT. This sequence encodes CASRTTGHINTEAFF.

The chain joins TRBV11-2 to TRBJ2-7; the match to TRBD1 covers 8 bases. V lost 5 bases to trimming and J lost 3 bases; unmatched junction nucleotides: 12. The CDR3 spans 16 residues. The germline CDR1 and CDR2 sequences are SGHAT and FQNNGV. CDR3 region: CASSATGAGGLYEQYF. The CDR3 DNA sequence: TGTGCCAGCAGCGCAACTGGGGCAGGGGGCCTCTACGAGCAGTACTTC.

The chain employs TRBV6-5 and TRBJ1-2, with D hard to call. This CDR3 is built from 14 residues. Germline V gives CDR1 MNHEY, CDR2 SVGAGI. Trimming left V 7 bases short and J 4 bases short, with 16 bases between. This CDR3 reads CASILPGSPYGYTF. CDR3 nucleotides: TGTGCCAGCATTCTACCGGGCAGCCCCTATGGCTACACCTTC.

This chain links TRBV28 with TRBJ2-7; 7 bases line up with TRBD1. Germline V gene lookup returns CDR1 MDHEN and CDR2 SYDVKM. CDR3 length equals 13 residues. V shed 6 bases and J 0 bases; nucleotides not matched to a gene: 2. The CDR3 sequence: CASRRQGSYEQYF. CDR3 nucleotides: TGTGCCAGCAGGAGACAGGGCTCCTACGAGCAGTACTTC.

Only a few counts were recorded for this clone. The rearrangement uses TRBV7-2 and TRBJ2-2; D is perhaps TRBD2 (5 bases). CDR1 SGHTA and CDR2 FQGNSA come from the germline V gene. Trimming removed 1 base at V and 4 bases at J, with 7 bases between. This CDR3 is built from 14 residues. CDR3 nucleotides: TGTGCCAGCAGCTTAGGAGGGTCCACCGGGGAGCTGTTTTTT. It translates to CASSLGGSTGELFF. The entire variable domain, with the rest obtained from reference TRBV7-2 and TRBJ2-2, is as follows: GAGVSQSPSNKVTEKGKDVELRCDPISGHTALYWYRQSLGQGLEFLIYFQGNSAPDKSGLPSDRFSAERTGGSVSTLTIQRTQQEDSAVYLCASSLGGSTGELFFGEGSRLTVL.

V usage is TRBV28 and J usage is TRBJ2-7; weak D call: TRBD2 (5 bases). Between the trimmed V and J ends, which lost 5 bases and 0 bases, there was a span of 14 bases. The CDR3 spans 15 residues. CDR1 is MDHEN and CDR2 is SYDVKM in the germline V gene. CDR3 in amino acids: CASSPRGRSSYEQYF. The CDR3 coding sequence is TGTGCCAGCAGTCCCCGGGGAAGGAGCTCCTACGAGCAGTACTTC. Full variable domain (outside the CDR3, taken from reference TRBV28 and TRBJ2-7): DVKVTQSSRYLVKRTGEKVFLECVQDMDHENMFWYRQDPGLGLRLIYFSYDVKMKEKGDIPEGYSVSREKKERFSLILESASTNQTSMYLCASSPRGRSSYEQYFGPGTRLTVT.

CDR3 sequence: CASCVLASGKDTQYF. The CDR3 coding sequence is TGTGCCAGCTGTGTGTTGGCTAGCGGGAAAGATACGCAGTATTTT. This chain uses TRBV2 with TRBJ2-3; TRBD2 aligns across 9 bases. The CDR3 has 15 amino acids. V was clipped by 8 bases and J by 5 bases; unmatched bases: 11. The V gene's germline CDR1 is SNHLY and CDR2 FYNNEI.

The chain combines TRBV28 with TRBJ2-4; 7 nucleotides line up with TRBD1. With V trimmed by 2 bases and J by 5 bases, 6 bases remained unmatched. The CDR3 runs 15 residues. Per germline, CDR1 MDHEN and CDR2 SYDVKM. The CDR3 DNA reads TGTGCCAGCAGTTTAAGTGCAGGGGGTCAAAACATTCAGTACTTC. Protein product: CASSLSAGGQNIQYF.

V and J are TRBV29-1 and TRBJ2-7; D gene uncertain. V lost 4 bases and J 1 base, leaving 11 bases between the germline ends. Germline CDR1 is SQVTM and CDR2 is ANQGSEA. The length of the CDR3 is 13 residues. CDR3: CSVGQGNSYEQYF. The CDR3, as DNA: TGCAGCGTTGGGCAAGGGAATTCCTACGAGCAGTACTTC.

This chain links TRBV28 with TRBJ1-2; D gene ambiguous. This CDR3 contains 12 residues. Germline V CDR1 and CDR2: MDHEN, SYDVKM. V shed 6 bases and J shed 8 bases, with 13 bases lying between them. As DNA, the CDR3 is TGTGCCAGCAGCCCTCCTGGGGTAGGCTACACCTTC. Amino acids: CASSPPGVGYTF.

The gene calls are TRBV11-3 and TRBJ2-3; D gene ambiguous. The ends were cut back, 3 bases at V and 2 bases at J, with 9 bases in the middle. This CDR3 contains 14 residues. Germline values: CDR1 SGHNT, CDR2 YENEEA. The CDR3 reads CASSFGRLTDTQYF. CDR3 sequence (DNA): TGTGCCAGCAGCTTTGGCAGGCTCACAGATACGCAGTATTTT.

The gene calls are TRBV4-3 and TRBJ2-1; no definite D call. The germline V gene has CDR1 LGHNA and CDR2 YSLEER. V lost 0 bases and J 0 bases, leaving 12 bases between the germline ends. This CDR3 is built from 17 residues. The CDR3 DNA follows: TGCGCCAGCAGCCAAGAGGTGCTCTCAAGCTCCTACAATGAGCAGTTCTTC. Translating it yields CASSQEVLSSSYNEQFF.

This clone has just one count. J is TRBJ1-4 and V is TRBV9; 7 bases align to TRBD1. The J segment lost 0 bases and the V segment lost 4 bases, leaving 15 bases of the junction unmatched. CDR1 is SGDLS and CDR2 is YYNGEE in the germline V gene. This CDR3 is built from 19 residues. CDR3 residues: CASSPRDQDRASTNEKLFF. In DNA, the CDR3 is TGTGCCAGCAGCCCCCGAGATCAAGACAGGGCCTCAACTAATGAAAAACTGTTTTTT.

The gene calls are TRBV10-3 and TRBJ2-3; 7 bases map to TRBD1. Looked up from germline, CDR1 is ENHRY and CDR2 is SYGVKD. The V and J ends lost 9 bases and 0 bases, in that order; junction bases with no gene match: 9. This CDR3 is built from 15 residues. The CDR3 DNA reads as TGTGCCATTTCAGGGACAGCGACTAGCACAGATACGCAGTATTTT. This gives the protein CAISGTATSTDTQYF.

As DNA, the CDR3 is TGTGCCAGCAGCTTAGATGGGCGAGGTGCCGGGAGGGGCCAAGGCGATGAGCAGTTCTTC. Amino acid sequence: CASSLDGRGAGRGQGDEQFF. The chain has TRBV11-3 and TRBJ2-1; TRBD2 agrees at 8 bases. The CDR3 is 20 amino acids. V shed 0 bases, J shed 8 bases, and the junction held 21 bases outside the gene matches. Germline-derived CDR1 and CDR2 are SGHNT and YENEEA.

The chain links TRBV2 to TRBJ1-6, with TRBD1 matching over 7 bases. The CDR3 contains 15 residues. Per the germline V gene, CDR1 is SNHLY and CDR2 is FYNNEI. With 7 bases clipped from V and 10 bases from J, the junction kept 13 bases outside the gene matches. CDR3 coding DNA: TGTGCCAGCACCCTTCGACAGGGTTCGGGGTCACCCCTCCACTTT. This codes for CASTLRQGSGSPLHF. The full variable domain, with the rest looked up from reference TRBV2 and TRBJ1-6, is EPEVTQTPSHQVTQMGQEVILRCVPISNHLYFYWYRQILGQKVEFLVSFYNNEISEKSEIFDDQFSVERPDGSNFTLKIRSTKLEDSAMYFCASTLRQGSGSPLHFGNGTRLTVT.

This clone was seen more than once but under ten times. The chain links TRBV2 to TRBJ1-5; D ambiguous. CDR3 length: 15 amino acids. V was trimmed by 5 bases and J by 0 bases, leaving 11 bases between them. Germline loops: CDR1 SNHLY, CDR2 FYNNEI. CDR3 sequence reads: CASSKELNSNQPQHF. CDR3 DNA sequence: TGTGCCAGCAGTAAAGAGTTGAATAGCAATCAGCCCCAGCATTTT.

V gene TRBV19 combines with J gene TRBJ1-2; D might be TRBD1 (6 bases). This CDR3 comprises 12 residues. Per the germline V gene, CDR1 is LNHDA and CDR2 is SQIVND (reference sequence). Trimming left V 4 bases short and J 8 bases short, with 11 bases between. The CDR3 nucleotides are TGTGCCAGTAGTACGCGGGGGGGCGGCTACACCTTC. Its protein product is CASSTRGGGYTF.

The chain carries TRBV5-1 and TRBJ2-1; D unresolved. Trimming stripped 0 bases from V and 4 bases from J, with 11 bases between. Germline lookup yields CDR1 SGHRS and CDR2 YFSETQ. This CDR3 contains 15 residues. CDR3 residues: CASSLDGHGYNEQFF. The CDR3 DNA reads TGCGCCAGCAGCTTGGATGGTCACGGATACAATGAGCAGTTCTTC.

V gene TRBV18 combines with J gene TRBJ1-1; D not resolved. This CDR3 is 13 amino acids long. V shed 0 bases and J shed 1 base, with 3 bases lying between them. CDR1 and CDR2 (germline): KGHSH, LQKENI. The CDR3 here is CASSPPQNTEAFF. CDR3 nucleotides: TGTGCCAGCTCACCACCCCAGAACACTGAAGCTTTCTTT.